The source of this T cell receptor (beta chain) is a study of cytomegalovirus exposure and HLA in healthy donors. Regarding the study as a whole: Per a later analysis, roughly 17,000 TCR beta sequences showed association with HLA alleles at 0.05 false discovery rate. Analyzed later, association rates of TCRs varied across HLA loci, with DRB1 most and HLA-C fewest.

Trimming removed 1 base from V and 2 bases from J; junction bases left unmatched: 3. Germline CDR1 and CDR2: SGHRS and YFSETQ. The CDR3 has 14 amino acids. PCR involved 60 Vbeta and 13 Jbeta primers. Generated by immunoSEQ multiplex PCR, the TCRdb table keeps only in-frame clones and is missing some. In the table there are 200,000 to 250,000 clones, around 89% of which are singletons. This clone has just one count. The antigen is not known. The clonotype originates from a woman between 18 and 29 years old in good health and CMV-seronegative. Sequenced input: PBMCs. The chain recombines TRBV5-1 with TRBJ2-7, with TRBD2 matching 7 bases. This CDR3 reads CASSLSAGPYEQYF. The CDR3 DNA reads TGCGCCAGCAGCTTGTCAGCGGGACCCTACGAGCAGTACTTC.